The next 18 T cell receptor beta chains were all read from a single sample in a study of blood T cell repertoires in COVID-19. Using immunoSEQ multiplex PCR, the repertoire was profiled, and TCRdb retains in-frame clones only, with some absent. Among 150,000 to 200,000 clones listed, roughly 80% were seen once. The sample consisted of peripheral blood. The receptor set was obtained from a man between 60 and 70 years old with active or convalescent COVID-19.

This clone was counted only a few times. This rearrangement joins TRBV5-4 to TRBJ2-7, with TRBD1 matching 7 bases. Losses at the gene ends were 4 bases for V and 0 bases for J; bases not matched to a gene: 13. The CDR3 is 17 residues long. Per the germline V gene, CDR1 is SGHNT and CDR2 is YYREEE (reference sequence). The CDR3 bases are TGTGCCAGCAGCCCCGCTCCCGACAGGGCCCCCTCCTACGAGCAGTACTTC. It codes for CASSPAPDRAPSYEQYF.

The gene calls are TRBV27 and TRBJ1-1, with D unresolved. Germline V gene lookup returns CDR1 MNHEY and CDR2 SMNVEV (reference sequence). The V and J ends lost 3 bases and 1 base respectively, with 6 bases between them. This CDR3 is built from 13 residues. For the CDR3, the DNA is TGTGCCAGCAGTTTTCGGTCGAACACTGAAGCTTTCTTT. Translation: CASSFRSNTEAFF.

To note about this clone: Other DNA sequences from this sample encode an identical CDR3 as well. The V gene is TRBV19, the J gene TRBJ1-5; D possibly corresponds to TRBD1 (5 bases). Trimming shortened V by 5 bases and J by 4 bases, and 12 bases separated the two germline ends. Germline-derived CDR1 and CDR2 are LNHDA and SQIVND (reference sequence). The CDR3 is 14 amino acids. In DNA form, the CDR3 reads TGTGCCAGTAGTCCTCAGGGTAGGAATCAGCCCCAGCATTTT. This codes for CASSPQGRNQPQHF.

V and J are TRBV25-1 and TRBJ1-2; unclear D gene. The CDR3 totals 12 residues. Trimming stripped 5 bases from V and 4 bases from J, with 8 bases between. Germline V lookup: CDR1 MGHDK, CDR2 SYGVNS. This chain's CDR3 is CASSPGVYGYTF. Written as DNA, the CDR3 is TGTGCCAGCAGTCCCGGTGTCTATGGCTACACCTTC.

The CDR3 sequence: CASSLPREGPSSYEQYF. The CDR3 DNA reads TGTGCCAGCAGTTTACCCCGGGAGGGGCCTAGCTCCTACGAGCAGTACTTC. The chain uses TRBV28 and TRBJ2-7, with TRBD2 matching 8 bases. The CDR3 covers 17 residues. Germline CDR1 and CDR2: MDHEN and SYDVKM. The trim removed 2 bases at V and 0 bases at J, leaving 9 bases unmatched.

As regards this clone: This may be a read error: a much more frequent sequence differs by one nucleotide. The V gene is TRBV11-1, the J gene TRBJ2-3; D is ambiguous. This CDR3 has 12 residues. With 4 bases removed from V and 2 bases from J, the gap between germline ends came to 4 bases. The germline V gene has CDR1 SGHAT and CDR2 FQDESV (reference sequence). CDR3 nucleotides: TGTGCCAGCAGCTACAACACAGATACGCAGTATTTT. It is translated as CASSYNTDTQYF. Variable domain in full (rest from reference TRBV11-1 and TRBJ2-3): EAEVAQSPRYKITEKSQAVAFWCDPISGHATLYWYRQILGQGPELLVQFQDESVVDDSQLPKDRFSAERLKGVDSTLKIQPAELGDSAMYLCASSYNTDTQYFGPGTRLTVL.

V is TRBV7-7 and J is TRBJ2-3; D is uncertain. Germline-derived CDR1 and CDR2 are SSHAT and FNYEAQ (reference sequence). V was shortened by 1 base and J by 5 bases, with 7 bases between the two germline ends. The CDR3 sequence is 13 residues long. CDR3: CASSLESGDTQYF. CDR3 DNA: TGTGCCAGCAGCTTAGAGTCGGGAGATACGCAGTATTTT.

This clone was seen once. The V gene is TRBV5-1, the J gene TRBJ2-3; no firm D call. Deletions cut 4 bases from V and 2 bases from J, with 5 bases between. This CDR3 has 12 residues. CDR1 and CDR2 (germline): SGHRS, YFSETQ. The CDR3 region is CASSPNTDTQYF. CDR3 bases: TGCGCCAGCAGCCCCAACACAGATACGCAGTATTTT.

The chain links TRBV4-2 to TRBJ2-7; D is uncertain. The CDR3 has 15 amino acids. Between the trimmed V and J ends, which lost 0 bases and 2 bases, there was a span of 11 bases. Germline CDR1 is LGHNA and CDR2 is YNFKEQ. CDR3 DNA sequence: TGTGCCAGCAGCCAAGAACGGCGGCCCCCCTACGAGCAGTACTTC. This gives the protein CASSQERRPPYEQYF.

This clone was observed a single time. V and J are TRBV11-3 and TRBJ1-1; perhaps TRBD1 as D (5 bases). Trimming took 6 bases from V and 5 from J, leaving 13 bases between them. This CDR3 spans 13 amino acids. In germline, CDR1 is SGHNT, CDR2 YENEEA. Here the CDR3 reads CASSSAGGTEAFF. As DNA, the CDR3 is TGTGCCAGCAGTTCAGCGGGGGGGACTGAAGCTTTCTTT.

This rearrangement joins TRBV7-6 to TRBJ2-5; the match to TRBD2 covers 14 bases. Germline lookup yields CDR1 SGHVS and CDR2 FNYEAQ. This CDR3 spans 17 amino acids. V trimming: 5 bases; J trimming: 5 bases; junction bases outside the gene matches: 10. CDR3 sequence: CASSASGTSGRRETQYF. CDR3 in DNA: TGTGCCAGCAGCGCATCCGGGACTAGCGGGAGACGCGAGACCCAGTACTTC.

The J gene is TRBJ2-6, the V gene TRBV7-9, with 8 bases matching TRBD1. Germline-derived CDR1 and CDR2 are SEHNR and FQNEAQ (reference sequence). The length of the CDR3 is 15 residues. The V and J ends lost 5 bases and 2 bases, in that order; junction bases with no gene match: 2. In nucleotides, the CDR3 is TGTGCCAGCAGCACACAGGGGGCTGGGGCCAACGTCCTGACTTTC. Encoded protein: CASSTQGAGANVLTF.

The gene calls are TRBV19 and TRBJ2-7; 14 nucleotides line up with TRBD2. Looked up from germline, CDR1 is LNHDA and CDR2 is SQIVND (reference sequence). This CDR3 region has 15 residues. With V trimmed by 4 bases and J by 5 bases, 4 bases remained unmatched. DNA for the CDR3: TGTGCCAGTAGTACTGGGACTAGCGGGAGCGACGAGCAGTACTTC. Translating it yields CASSTGTSGSDEQYF.

This chain connects TRBV7-8 to TRBJ2-7; 9 bases map to TRBD1. From germline, CDR1 is SGHVS and CDR2 FQNEAQ. The V segment lost 5 bases and the J segment 1 base; nucleotides outside the gene matches: 6. The CDR3 has 15 amino acids. This CDR3 is CASSDRQGGSYEQYF. The CDR3 DNA is TGTGCCAGCAGCGACCGACAGGGGGGGTCCTACGAGCAGTACTTC.

CDR3 DNA: TGTGCCAGCAGCTCGGGGTTCAATCAGCCCCAGCATTTT. Translation: CASSSGFNQPQHF. The chain combines TRBV12-3 or TRBV12-4 with TRBJ1-5; no definite D call. V was clipped by 6 bases and J by 3 bases, with 9 bases between them. CDR3 length equals 13 residues.

V usage is TRBV5-1 and J usage is TRBJ2-2; 15 bases fit TRBD2. CDR1 is SGHRS and CDR2 is YFSETQ in the germline V gene. With 5 bases clipped from V and 3 bases from J, the junction kept 14 bases outside the gene matches. This CDR3 contains 20 residues. The CDR3 is CASSVVPGLAGGIYTGELFF. CDR3 in DNA: TGCGCCAGCAGTGTGGTCCCGGGACTAGCGGGAGGCATTTACACCGGGGAGCTGTTTTTT. Filled out from reference TRBV5-1 and TRBJ2-2, the complete variable domain reads KAGVTQTPRYLIKTRGQQVTLSCSPISGHRSVSWYQQTPGQGLQFLFEYFSETQRNKGNFPGRFSGRQFSNSRSEMNVSTLELGDSALYLCASSVVPGLAGGIYTGELFFGEGSRLTVL.

The V and J genes are TRBV19 and TRBJ2-7; a weak D match, TRBD1 (5 bases). The CDR3 runs to 14 residues. Trimming shortened V by 9 bases and J by 3 bases, and 18 bases separated the two germline ends. The V gene's germline CDR1 is LNHDA and CDR2 SQIVND (reference sequence). CDR3 sequence: CARTTAPGNYEQYF. The CDR3 nucleotides are TGTGCCAGAACGACAGCCCCCGGAAACTACGAGCAGTACTTC.

The chain employs TRBV5-1 and TRBJ1-5; 8 bases are a match to TRBD1. CDR1 and CDR2 from the germline V gene are SGHRS and YFSETQ. J was trimmed by 7 bases and V by 0 bases; bases with no gene match: 3. CDR3 length: 14 amino acids. As DNA, the CDR3 is TGCGCCAGCAGCTTGGACAGGGGGACACAGCCCCAGCATTTT. It translates to CASSLDRGTQPQHF.